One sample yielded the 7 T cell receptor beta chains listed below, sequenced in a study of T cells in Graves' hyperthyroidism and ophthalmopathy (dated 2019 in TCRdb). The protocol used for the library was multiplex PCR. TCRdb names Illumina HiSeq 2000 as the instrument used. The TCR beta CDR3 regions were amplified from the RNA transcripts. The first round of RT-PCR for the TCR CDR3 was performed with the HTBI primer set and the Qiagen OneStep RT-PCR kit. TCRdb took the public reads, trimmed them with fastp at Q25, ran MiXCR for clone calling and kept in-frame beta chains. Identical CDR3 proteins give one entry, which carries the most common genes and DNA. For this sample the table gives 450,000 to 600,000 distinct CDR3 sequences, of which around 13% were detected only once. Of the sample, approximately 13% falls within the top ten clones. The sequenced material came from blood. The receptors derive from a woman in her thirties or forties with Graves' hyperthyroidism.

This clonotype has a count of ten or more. The CDR3, as DNA: TGTGCCAGCAGTGATTGGGCTGAGACCCATAGCAATCAGCCCCAGCATTTT. This sequence encodes CASSDWAETHSNQPQHF. The chain is built from TRBV2 and TRBJ1-5, with no clear D. Germline V gene data show CDR1 as SNHLY and CDR2 as FYNNEI. The V and J ends lost 3 bases and 0 bases respectively, with 15 bases between them. There are 17 residues in the CDR3. The full variable domain, its missing parts supplied by reference TRBV2 and TRBJ1-5, is EPEVTQTPSHQVTQMGQEVILRCVPISNHLYFYWYRQILGQKVEFLVSFYNNEISEKSEIFDDQFSVERPDGSNFTLKIRSTKLEDSAMYFCASSDWAETHSNQPQHFGDGTRLSIL.

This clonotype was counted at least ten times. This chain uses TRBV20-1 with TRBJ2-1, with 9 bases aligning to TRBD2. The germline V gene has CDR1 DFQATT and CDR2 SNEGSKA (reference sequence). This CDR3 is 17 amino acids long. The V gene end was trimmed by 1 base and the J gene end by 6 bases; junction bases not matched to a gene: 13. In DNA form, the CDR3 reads TGCAGTGCTAGAGGGCTCAGTTTGGCGGGAGGGGCCAATGAGCAGTTCTTC. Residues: CSARGLSLAGGANEQFF.

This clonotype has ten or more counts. The CDR3 reads CASSVTGATNEKLFF. The CDR3 DNA is TGTGCCAGCAGCGTGACAGGGGCAACTAATGAAAAACTGTTTTTT. The J gene is TRBJ1-4, the V gene TRBV5-5; 8 bases align to TRBD1. This CDR3 region has 15 residues. Germline CDR1 is SGHKS and CDR2 is YYEKEE (reference sequence). V shed 4 bases, J shed 0 bases, and the junction held 2 bases outside the gene matches.

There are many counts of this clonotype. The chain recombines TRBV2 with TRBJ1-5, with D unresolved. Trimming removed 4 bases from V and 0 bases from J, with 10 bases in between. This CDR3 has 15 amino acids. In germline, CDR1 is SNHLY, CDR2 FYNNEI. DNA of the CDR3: TGTGCCAGCAGTGTTAACGGATATAGCAATCAGCCCCAGCATTTT. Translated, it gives CASSVNGYSNQPQHF.

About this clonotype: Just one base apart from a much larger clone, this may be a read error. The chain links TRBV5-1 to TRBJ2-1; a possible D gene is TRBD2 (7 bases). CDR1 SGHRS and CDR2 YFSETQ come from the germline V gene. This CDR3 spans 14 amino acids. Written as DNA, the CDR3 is TGCGCCAGCGGGGGGGACAACGGCAGAAATGAGCAGCTCTTC. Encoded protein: CASGGDNGRNEQLF.

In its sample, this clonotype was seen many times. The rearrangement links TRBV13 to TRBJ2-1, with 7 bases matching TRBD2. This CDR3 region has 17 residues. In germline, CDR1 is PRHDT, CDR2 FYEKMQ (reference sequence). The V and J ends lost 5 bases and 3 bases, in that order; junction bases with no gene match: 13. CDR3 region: CASSGSSGGGDYNEQFF. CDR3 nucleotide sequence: TGTGCCAGCAGCGGGTCCTCGGGGGGTGGCGACTACAATGAGCAGTTCTTC.

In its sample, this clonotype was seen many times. CDR3 bases: TGTGCCTGGAGCGCAGAGATACCTACGCAGCAGTACTTC. As protein: CAWSAEIPTQQYF. The J gene is TRBJ2-7, the V gene TRBV30; D remains unclear. The CDR3 spans 13 residues. Germline V CDR1 and CDR2: GTSNPN, SVGIG (reference sequence). Trimming left V 3 bases short and J 8 bases short, with 17 bases between.